This T cell receptor (beta chain) appears in the sequencing data of a study of T cell responses to AZD1222 COVID-19 vaccine. General observations from the study: Nearly half of spike-specific TCRs reportedly target variant regions that are unmutated in the B.1.351 and B.1.1.7 variants. The donor cohort was predominantly white British with a female majority, and clonal diversity may have been underestimated. Spike-wide coverage was observed for vaccine-associated CD4 TCRs, with dominant responses at 160-218 and 743-854.

The assay was immunoSEQ multiplex PCR, and TCRdb's table has in-frame clones only and misses some. Of fewer than 120,000 clones in the sample, roughly 92% were seen once. In regard to this clone: The antigen is unknown.

The starting material was peripheral blood, obtained 28 days after the second AZD1222 dose. The receptor was derived from an adult who received the AZD1222 COVID-19 vaccine.

In nucleotides, the CDR3 is TGTGCCAGCAGCCCCGACAGTCTCTCTGGAAACACCATATATTTT. The encoded protein is CASSPDSLSGNTIYF. V is TRBV7-6 and J is TRBJ1-3; D perhaps matches TRBD1 (5 bases). This CDR3 is built from 15 residues. Germline V gene sequence: CDR1 SGHVS, CDR2 FNYEAQ. With 5 bases removed from V and 0 bases from J, the gap between germline ends came to 11 bases. The whole variable domain, remainder taken from reference TRBV7-6 and TRBJ1-3, is GAGVSQSPRYKVTKRGQDVALRCDPISGHVSLYWYRQALGQGPEFLTYFNYEAQQDKSGLPNDRFSAERPEGSISTLTIQRTEQRDSAMYRCASSPDSLSGNTIYFGEGSWLTVV.